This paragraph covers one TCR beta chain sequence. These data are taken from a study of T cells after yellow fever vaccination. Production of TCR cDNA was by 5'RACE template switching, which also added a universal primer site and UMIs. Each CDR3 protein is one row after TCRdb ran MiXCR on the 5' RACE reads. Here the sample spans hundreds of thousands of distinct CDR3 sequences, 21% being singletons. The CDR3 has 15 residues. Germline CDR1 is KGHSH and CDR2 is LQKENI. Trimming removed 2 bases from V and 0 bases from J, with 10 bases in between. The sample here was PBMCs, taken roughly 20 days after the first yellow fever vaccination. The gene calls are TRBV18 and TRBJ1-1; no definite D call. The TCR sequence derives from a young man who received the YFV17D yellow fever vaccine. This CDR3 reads CASSPYQRLNTEAFF. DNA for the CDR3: TGTGCCAGCTCACCATATCAACGGTTGAACACTGAAGCTTTCTTT.